This entry lists 13 T cell receptor beta chains sequenced from one sample in a study of T cell clonality in common variable immunodeficiency. Profiled with immunoSEQ multiplex PCR; TCRdb holds only in-frame clones, not every one. Altogether about 34,000 clones were found in the sample, and no singletons occur. Sequencing was performed on peripheral blood mononuclear cells. All receptors derive from a person aged 18 to 70 in good health.

The CDR3 loop is CASSPSGRGYEQYF. The CDR3 DNA, read in part, is TGTGCCAGCAGTCCTAGCGGGAGAGGGTACGAG. This chain joins TRBV27 and TRBJ2-7, with 10 positions matching TRBD2. Read data end 3 residues before the CDR3 end; the end is taken from the germline J gene. This CDR3 contains 14 residues. The germline V gene encodes CDR1 MNHEY and CDR2 SMNVEV (reference sequence). J was trimmed by 4 bases and V by 5 bases; bases with no gene match: 5.

This clone came up many times. The read comes to an end 3 residues before the CDR3 does, leaving the germline J gene to fill in the end. The chain uses TRBV20-1 and TRBJ2-7; D might be TRBD2 (5 bases). The CDR3 totals 12 residues. Trimming took off 3 bases at V and 3 bases at J, with 9 bases between the two ends. The germline V gene encodes CDR1 DFQATT and CDR2 SNEGSKA (reference sequence). This CDR3 reads CSARLALYEQYF. The DNA read from the CDR3 is TGCAGTGCTAGGTTAGCGCTCTACGAG.

This clone was found many times. The CDR3 extends 3 residues past the end of the read, so its final part is completed from the germline J gene. The chain carries TRBV19 and TRBJ2-1; 11 bases line up with TRBD2. The ends lost 1 base at V and 7 bases at J; junction bases unmatched: 3. There are 15 residues in the CDR3. CDR1 is LNHDA, CDR2 SQIVND, per germline (reference sequence). The covered CDR3 bases are TGTGCCAGTAGTATAGGACCTAGCGGGAGGAATGAG. This sequence encodes CASSIGPSGRNE. Given in full, the CDR3 is CASSIGPSGRNEQFF.

This clone occurred many times. Coverage ceases 3 residues before the CDR3 finishes, and the germline J gene fills in the end. The J gene is TRBJ1-2, the V gene TRBV19; D call uncertain. Germline V CDR1 and CDR2: LNHDA, SQIVND (reference sequence). Trimming left V 5 bases short and J 1 base short, with 11 bases between. The CDR3 consists of 14 residues. This CDR3 is CASSAPSINYGYTF. Incomplete CDR3 DNA: TGTGCCAGTAGTGCCCCCAGTATTAACTATGGC.

This clone has at least ten counts. The CDR3 end lies 3 residues beyond the end of the read and is filled in from the germline J gene. This chain uses TRBV18 with TRBJ2-7; 8 bases line up with TRBD1. CDR1 is KGHSH, CDR2 LQKENI, per germline. The V segment lost 2 bases and the J segment 2 bases; nucleotides outside the gene matches: 8. The CDR3 runs to 16 residues. CDR3 DNA, as far as it was read: TGTGCCAGCTCACCAGGGCGGCAGGGGGCCACCTACGAG. It is translated as CASSPGRQGATYE. The entire CDR3 protein is CASSPGRQGATYEQYF.

This clone was recorded at least ten times. The read stops 3 residues short of the end of the CDR3; the missing end is completed from the germline J gene. This chain links TRBV5-6 with TRBJ1-1, with a weak D call TRBD1 (5 bases). The V and J ends lost 0 bases and 0 bases respectively, with 6 bases between them. Germline V gene data show CDR1 as SGHDT and CDR2 as YYEEEE. The CDR3 is 14 amino acids. CDR3 sequence reads: CASSLGQMNTEAFF. The CDR3 bases that were read are TGTGCCAGCAGCTTGGGACAGATGAACACTGAA.

This clone showed up just a few times. The CDR3 loop is CASSFYGAADTQYF. Partial CDR3 DNA: TGTGCCAGCAGCTTCTACGGCGCGGCAGATACG. This sequence joins TRBV7-9 and TRBJ2-3, with no clear D. The read halts 3 residues ahead of the CDR3 end, with the missing end drawn from the germline J gene. The germline V and J ends were trimmed by 3 bases and 4 bases, with 11 bases remaining between them. Germline loops: CDR1 SEHNR, CDR2 FQNEAQ (reference sequence). The CDR3 covers 14 residues.

This clone was recorded many times. The read halts 3 residues ahead of the CDR3 end, with the missing end drawn from the germline J gene. The V gene is TRBV30, the J gene TRBJ1-5; D perhaps matches TRBD1 (5 bases). V was pared by 6 bases and J by 2 bases, with 11 bases between. The CDR3 is 13 residues long. Per germline, CDR1 GTSNPN and CDR2 SVGIG (reference sequence). The sequenced part of the CDR3 DNA is TGTGCCTGTACGGGGGGGGGCAATCAGCCC. Amino acid sequence: CACTGGGNQP. Given in full, the CDR3 is CACTGGGNQPQHF. The full variable domain, its missing parts supplied by reference TRBV30 and TRBJ1-5, is SQTIHQWPATLVQPVGSPLSLECTVEGTSNPNLYWYRQAAGRGLQLLFYSVGIGQISSEVPQNLSASRPQDRQFILSSKKLLLSDSGFYLCACTGGGNQPQHFGDGTRLSIL.

Many counts were recorded for this clone. Incomplete CDR3 DNA: TGTGCCAGCTCAGCAGCATCCACAGGGAACACTGAA. It encodes CASSAASTGNTE. The full CDR3 is CASSAASTGNTEAFF. The gene calls are TRBV18 and TRBJ1-1; D might be TRBD1 (5 bases). The read halts 3 residues ahead of the CDR3 end, with the missing end drawn from the germline J gene. Trimming pared 5 bases from V and 1 base from J, leaving 14 bases between. The CDR3 length is 15 residues. The germline V gene has CDR1 KGHSH and CDR2 LQKENI.

This clone was counted at least ten times. The CDR3 end is not reached by the read, which stops 3 residues before it; the germline J gene fills it in. V gene TRBV20-1 combines with J gene TRBJ2-5; D unresolved. The CDR3 is 12 residues long. V was clipped by 1 base and J by 0 bases, with 3 bases between them. The germline V gene encodes CDR1 DFQATT and CDR2 SNEGSKA (reference sequence). CDR3 DNA (partial): TGCAGTGCTAGAGGTAACCAAGAGACC. Encoded protein: CSARGNQET. The whole CDR3 region reads CSARGNQETQYF.

In the case of this clone: Read coverage stops 3 residues before the CDR3 terminus; the germline J gene supplies the remainder. The chain uses TRBV11-2 and TRBJ1-1; 8 nucleotides line up with TRBD1. The CDR3 length is 13 residues. Looked up from germline, CDR1 is SGHAT and CDR2 is FQNNGV. After removal of 4 bases from V and 7 bases from J, the junction contained 5 bases not matched to a gene. The CDR3 bases that were read are TGTGCCAGCAGCTCCGGACAGGGATTTGAA. It is translated as CASSSGQGFE. The full-length CDR3 reads as CASSSGQGFEAFF.

As regards this clone: Read coverage stops 3 residues before the CDR3 terminus; the germline J gene supplies the remainder. The V gene is TRBV19, the J gene TRBJ1-2; D unresolved. Germline assignment: CDR1 LNHDA and CDR2 SQIVND (reference sequence). The CDR3 consists of 13 residues. The CDR3 is CASSDSTSLDYTF. CDR3 DNA, as far as it was read: TGTGCCAGTAGTGACTCGACTAGCTTAGAC.

The table lists this clone with many counts. The CDR3 extends 3 residues past the end of the read, so its final part is completed from the germline J gene. The genes are TRBV5-4 and TRBJ2-7; 7 bases map to TRBD2. The CDR3 sequence is 15 residues long. The germline V gene encodes CDR1 SGHNT and CDR2 YYREEE (reference sequence). The trim removed 0 bases at V and 2 bases at J, leaving 5 bases unmatched. The CDR3 is CASSLEASGTYEQYF. Partial CDR3 DNA: TGTGCCAGCAGCTTGGAAGCTAGCGGTACCTACGAG.